These 27 T cell receptor beta chains were sequenced from one sample in a study of T cells in Graves' hyperthyroidism and ophthalmopathy. Researchers took RNA transcripts and amplified the TCR beta CDR3 regions from them. An initial round of RT-PCR targeting the TCR CDR3 relied on the HTBI primer set. TCRdb ran MiXCR on the multiplex PCR reads and lists one entry per CDR3 protein. Of some 560,000 distinct CDR3 sequences listed, roughly 15% are singletons. Sequencing was carried out using blood. These receptors came from a woman between 40 and 50 years old with Graves' hyperthyroidism.

This clonotype was seen repeatedly, ten times or more. The chain is built from TRBV7-3 and TRBJ2-1; D might be TRBD1 or TRBD2, each matching 6 bases. Per the germline V gene, CDR1 is SGHTA and CDR2 is FQGTGA. This CDR3 has 17 residues. The germline V and J ends were trimmed by 0 bases and 2 bases, with 14 bases remaining between them. CDR3 amino acids: CASSLTSAGQPYNEQFF. The CDR3 DNA sequence: TGTGCCAGCAGCTTAACGTCGGCGGGACAACCCTACAATGAGCAGTTCTTC.

This clonotype was seen more than once but under ten times. The chain combines TRBV7-6 with TRBJ2-5; D unresolved. Germline CDR1 is SGHVS and CDR2 is FNYEAQ. The CDR3 is 14 amino acids. The V and J ends lost 5 bases and 0 bases respectively, with 10 bases between them. The CDR3 here is CASSHRGNQETQYF. The DNA for the CDR3 is TGTGCCAGCAGCCATCGAGGAAACCAAGAGACCCAGTACTTC.

There are many counts of this clonotype. The genes are TRBV7-8 and TRBJ2-2, with 10 bases identical to TRBD2. CDR3 size: 15 residues. The germline V gene has CDR1 SGHVS and CDR2 FQNEAQ. With 5 bases clipped from V and 6 bases from J, the junction kept 6 bases outside the gene matches. DNA for the CDR3: TGTGCCAGCAGCGAACCGGGACTAGCGCCCGGGGAGCTGTTTTTT. Residues: CASSEPGLAPGELFF.

Notes on this clonotype: Mismatch with germline at one junction end may stem from a read error. The chain has TRBV6-1 and TRBJ1-1; unclear D gene. Germline V CDR1 and CDR2: MNHNS, SASEGT. This CDR3 has 13 amino acids. The CDR3 loop reads CAGAISMNAEAFF. The CDR3 DNA is TGTGCCGGAGCCATCAGTATGAACGCTGAAGCTTTCTTT.

This clonotype was found a few times. This chain uses TRBV6-6 with TRBJ2-2; D is ambiguous. V lost 2 bases and J 1 base, leaving 8 bases between the germline ends. The CDR3 runs 15 residues. The germline V gene encodes CDR1 MNHNY and CDR2 SVGAGI (reference sequence). The CDR3 sequence is CASSYGTQNTGELFF. As DNA, the CDR3 is TGTGCCAGCAGTTACGGAACTCAGAACACCGGGGAGCTGTTTTTT.

In this sample, this clonotype turned up many times. The rearrangement uses TRBV3-1 and TRBJ2-3, with TRBD2 matching 13 bases. V lost 0 bases to trimming and J lost 5 bases; unmatched junction nucleotides: 8. Per the germline V gene, CDR1 is LGHDT and CDR2 is YNNKEL (reference sequence). The CDR3 consists of 18 residues. The CDR3 loop reads CASSQDIGLAGAVDTQYF. The CDR3 bases are TGTGCCAGCAGCCAAGATATCGGACTAGCGGGAGCGGTAGATACGCAGTATTTT.

This clonotype turned up a few times. The V call is TRBV5-5, the J call TRBJ2-2, with a possible D match to TRBD1 (5 bases). The germline V gene encodes CDR1 SGHKS and CDR2 YYEKEE (reference sequence). There are 17 residues in the CDR3. V gave up 0 bases and J gave up 0 bases, with 12 bases separating them. Written as DNA, the CDR3 is TGTGCCAGCAGCTTGGATTCAGGGTCCTCGAACACCGGGGAGCTGTTTTTT. Its protein is CASSLDSGSSNTGELFF.

The rearrangement joins TRBV6-1 to TRBJ2-7, with a tentative D call TRBD1 (6 bases). This CDR3 is 16 amino acids long. Trimming removed 5 bases from V and 2 bases from J, with 19 bases in between. CDR1 and CDR2 (germline): MNHNS, SASEGT. DNA of the CDR3: TGTGCCAGCAGTACTCCCCGGGACAACAACCCCTACGAGCAGTACTTC. Its protein is CASSTPRDNNPYEQYF.

This clonotype was recorded at least ten times. This rearrangement joins TRBV3-1 to TRBJ1-1, with D perhaps TRBD1 (6 bases). With 4 bases removed from V and 6 bases from J, the gap between germline ends came to 12 bases. Germline CDR1 and CDR2: LGHDT and YNNKEL (reference sequence). The CDR3 is 13 amino acids. The CDR3 DNA reads TGTGCCAGCAGCCTAAAGGGGGGGGCTGAAGCTTTCTTT. This translates into CASSLKGGAEAFF.

This clonotype has just a few counts. The rearrangement links TRBV12-3 or TRBV12-4 to TRBJ2-5; 7 bases match TRBD2. Germline trimming cut 4 bases from V and 5 bases from J; bases unmatched to any gene: 7. CDR3 length: 14 amino acids. The CDR3 DNA is TGTGCCAGCAGTTGGGGGGGAAGGGGTGAGACCCAGTACTTC. Translating it yields CASSWGGRGETQYF.

This clonotype was observed many times. The V gene is TRBV9, the J gene TRBJ2-1, with 10 bases that match TRBD2. CDR1 and CDR2 (germline): SGDLS, YYNGEE. There are 15 residues in the CDR3. The V and J ends lost 3 bases and 10 bases, in that order; junction bases with no gene match: 10. CDR3 in amino acids: CASSEKAGGPVEQFF. The CDR3 region has the DNA TGTGCCAGCAGCGAAAAAGCGGGAGGGCCGGTCGAGCAGTTCTTC.

This clonotype was detected ten times or more. The chain carries TRBV3-1 and TRBJ2-7; D is perhaps TRBD1 (6 bases). CDR1 and CDR2 from the germline V gene are LGHDT and YNNKEL (reference sequence). CDR3 size: 15 residues. V lost 0 bases, J lost 4 bases, and 13 bases lay in between. CDR3 in DNA: TGTGCCAGCAGCCAAGAGTCAGGCAGGGGATACGAGCAGTACTTC. It translates to CASSQESGRGYEQYF.

This clonotype came up a few times. V and J are TRBV6-5 and TRBJ2-7; D is possibly TRBD1 or TRBD2 (5 bases each). The CDR3 has 16 residues. With 4 bases removed from V and 4 bases from J, the gap between germline ends came to 20 bases. The germline V gene has CDR1 MNHEY and CDR2 SVGAGI. As DNA, the CDR3 is TGTGCCAGCAGTTCGGGACGTGAAACCCGCTTATACGAGCAGTACTTC. This codes for CASSSGRETRLYEQYF.

In its sample, this clonotype was seen many times. The chain has TRBV2 and TRBJ1-6; D remains ambiguous. V lost 1 base, J lost 7 bases, and 8 bases lay in between. Germline values: CDR1 SNHLY, CDR2 FYNNEI. The length of the CDR3 is 14 residues. DNA for the CDR3: TGTGCCAGCAGTGAAGGGGAACGCAATTCACCCCTCCACTTT. Translated, it gives CASSEGERNSPLHF.

This chain's CDR3 is CASSEGGENTEAFF. For the CDR3, the DNA is TGTGCCAGCAGCGAGGGAGGAGAGAACACTGAAGCTTTCTTT. The rearrangement joins TRBV5-5 to TRBJ1-1; D unclear. This CDR3 has 14 amino acids. Trimming removed 4 bases at V and 1 base at J, with 11 bases between. Germline lookup yields CDR1 SGHKS and CDR2 YYEKEE (reference sequence). Using reference TRBV5-5 and TRBJ1-1 for the parts outside the CDR3, the full variable domain is DAGVTQSPTHLIKTRGQQVTLRCSPISGHKSVSWYQQVLGQGPQFIFQYYEKEERGRGNFPDRFSARQFPNYSSELNVNALLLGDSALYLCASSEGGENTEAFFGQGTRLTVV.

This clonotype appeared many times. The chain links TRBV2 to TRBJ1-6; D may be TRBD1 (6 bases). Germline loops: CDR1 SNHLY, CDR2 FYNNEI. Deletions cut 8 bases from V and 7 bases from J, with 18 bases between. CDR3 length equals 15 residues. CDR3 residues: CASCRRGQQNSPLHF. The CDR3 coding sequence is TGTGCCAGCTGTCGAAGAGGACAGCAGAATTCACCCCTCCACTTT.

Note on this clonotype: Being one base from a much bigger clone, this may be a read error. The V gene is TRBV7-6, the J gene TRBJ2-1; D is unresolved. The CDR3 extends over 18 amino acids. From germline, CDR1 is SGHVS and CDR2 FNYEAQ. The DNA of the CDR3 is TGTGCCAGCAGCTTAGACTCTCTCGACACCCGTACCTACAATGGGCAGTTCTTC. Protein product: CASSLDSLDTRTYNGQFF.

Regarding this clonotype: A much larger clone is a single base away; this may be a read error. The genes are TRBV20-1 and TRBJ2-5; 10 nucleotides line up with TRBD2. The CDR3 extends over 15 amino acids. The germline V gene encodes CDR1 DFQATT and CDR2 SNEGSKA (reference sequence). In DNA form, the CDR3 reads TGCAGTGCTAAAGTGGTAGCGGGAGGTGGAGAGGCCCAGTACTTC. This codes for CSAKVVAGGGEAQYF.

This chain uses TRBV2 with TRBJ2-2, with D possibly being TRBD1 (6 bases). V lost 2 bases and J lost 5, with 9 bases in between. This CDR3 contains 14 residues. CDR1 and CDR2 (germline): SNHLY, FYNNEI. For the CDR3, the DNA is TGTGCCAGCAGTGAACAGGGGTTAACCGGGGAGCTGTTTTTT. Translation: CASSEQGLTGELFF.

V is TRBV10-2 and J is TRBJ2-1; tentatively, D is TRBD2 (6 bases). The V end was cut by 3 bases, the J end by 2 bases, with 11 bases between. This CDR3 spans 15 amino acids. Per germline, CDR1 WSHSY and CDR2 SAAADI. CDR3 nucleotides: TGCGCCAGCAGTGAAATTGCGGGAACCTACAATGAGCAGTTCTTC. It specifies CASSEIAGTYNEQFF.

This clonotype was counted between two and nine times. The chain combines TRBV28 with TRBJ2-7, with D perhaps matching TRBD1 (6 bases). The CDR3 totals 13 residues. CDR1 MDHEN and CDR2 SYDVKM come from the germline V gene. The CDR3 here is CTTRLGQPYEQYF. The CDR3 coding sequence is TGTACCACCCGACTTGGACAGCCCTACGAGCAGTACTTC.

This clonotype was observed many times. The chain couples TRBV13 to TRBJ2-7; D possibly uses TRBD1 or TRBD2 (6 bases each). The CDR3 contains 16 residues. Germline V gene lookup returns CDR1 PRHDT and CDR2 FYEKMQ (reference sequence). Trimming removed 7 bases from V and 4 bases from J, with 23 bases in between. The CDR3 is CASTATHGGLRYEQYF. For the CDR3, the DNA is TGTGCCAGCACCGCCACCCACGGGGGCTTAAGGTACGAGCAGTACTTC.

As to this clonotype: The conserved final phenylalanine or tryptophan is absent from the CDR3, which likely points to a read error. V and J are TRBV4-1 and TRBJ1-1; a weak D match, TRBD1 (6 bases). The V and J ends lost 2 bases and 4 bases respectively, with 14 bases between them. The CDR3 runs 15 residues. CDR1 is MGHRA, CDR2 YSYEKL, per germline. CDR3 sequence reads: CASSQKETGFTEAFL. CDR3 nucleotide sequence: TGCGCCAGCAGCCAAAAGGAAACAGGGTTCACTGAAGCTTTCCTT.

Points on this clonotype: A much more abundant neighbour one base away suggests this may be a read error. This sequence joins TRBV28 and TRBJ2-5; D may be TRBD2 (5 bases). Germline CDR1 is MDHEN and CDR2 is SYDVKM. With 6 bases removed from V and 2 bases from J, the gap between germline ends came to 13 bases. This CDR3 comprises 14 residues. The CDR3 region has the DNA TGTGCCAGCAGCCCACACTGGGAGCAAGAGACCCAGTACTTC. Translation: CASSPHWEQETQYF. Full variable domain (remainder filled in from reference TRBV28 and TRBJ2-5): DVKVTQSSRYLVKRTGEKVFLECVQDMDHENMFWYRQDPGLGLRLIYFSYDVKMKEKGDIPEGYSVSREKKERFSLILESASTNQTSMYLCASSPHWEQETQYFGPGTRLLVL.

The V and J genes are TRBV5-1 and TRBJ2-3; 8 bases are shared with TRBD2. The CDR3 loop spans 15 amino acids. J gave up 3 bases and V 6 bases, and 9 bases lay outside the gene matches. Germline V lookup: CDR1 SGHRS, CDR2 YFSETQ. This CDR3 reads CASTMTSAITDTQYF. Written as DNA, the CDR3 is TGCGCCAGCACAATGACTAGCGCTATTACAGATACGCAGTATTTT.

This clonotype was seen a handful of times. This chain uses TRBV28 with TRBJ1-3; 7 bases map to TRBD1. The V and J ends lost 5 bases and 0 bases, in that order; junction bases with no gene match: 13. CDR3 length equals 18 residues. Germline V CDR1 and CDR2: MDHEN, SYDVKM. CDR3: CASSLRLGTARSGNTIYF. The DNA for the CDR3 is TGTGCCAGCAGTCTACGACTCGGGACAGCCCGCTCTGGAAACACCATATATTTT.

V gene TRBV14 combines with J gene TRBJ2-1, with 9 bases aligning to TRBD1. Germline V gives CDR1 SGHDN, CDR2 FVKESK. This CDR3 region has 16 residues. Trimming took 5 bases from V and 9 from J; bases not matched to a gene: 14. CDR3: CASSRDNRGRLAEQFF. The CDR3 DNA follows: TGTGCCAGCAGCAGAGACAACAGGGGGCGATTAGCTGAGCAGTTCTTC. The variable domain in full, with the rest retrieved from reference TRBV14 and TRBJ2-1, is EAGVTQFPSHSVIEKGQTVTLRCDPISGHDNLYWYRRVMGKEIKFLLHFVKESKQDESGMPNNRFLAERTGGTYSTLKVQPAELEDSGVYFCASSRDNRGRLAEQFFGPGTRLTVL.